These 6 T cell receptor beta chains share one sample of origin, sequenced in a study of CD8 T cells in ankylosing spondylitis (dated by TCRdb to the late 2010s). Receptors were amplified or captured by 5' RACE. TCRdb lists the instrument as Illumina HiSeq 2500. TCRdb trimmed the raw reads at Q25, called clones with MiXCR and kept productive beta chains. Rows are combined by CDR3 protein, so each entry shows the most common genes and DNA. The sample records 150,000 to 200,000 distinct CDR3 sequences, 15% to 20% of which are singletons. The top ten constitute roughly 4.5% of the sample. Sequencing was done on a sample of blood, either unsorted or a sorted T cell fraction (not recorded which). Receptors were obtained from a male donor aged 5-29 years with ankylosing spondylitis or in good health (not recorded which). Donor details come from another sample of the same person, matched by shared clones.

This clonotype was detected ten times or more. The genes are TRBV24-1 and TRBJ2-2; TRBD2 agrees at 10 bases. The V and J ends lost 9 bases and 5 bases, in that order; junction bases with no gene match: 5. From germline, CDR1 is KGHDR and CDR2 SFDVKD. The CDR3 sequence is 14 residues long. The CDR3 protein is CATGPSGRTGELFF. Here the CDR3 DNA reads TGTGCCACCGGCCCTAGCGGGAGAACCGGGGAGCTGTTTTTT.

The V gene is TRBV4-3, the J gene TRBJ2-6; D gene ambiguous. Germline lookup yields CDR1 LGHNA and CDR2 YSLEER. The CDR3 contains 17 residues. V lost 0 bases and J lost 4, with 13 bases in between. The CDR3 sequence is CASSQDPWESGANVLTF. The CDR3 coding sequence is TGCGCCAGCAGCCAAGATCCATGGGAATCCGGGGCCAACGTCCTGACTTTC.

In this sample, this clonotype turned up many times. The CDR3 nucleotides read TGTGCCAGCAGTTCTGCTAGGGAATTGAACACCGGGGAGCTGTTTTTT. Its protein is CASSSARELNTGELFF. V is TRBV6-5 and J is TRBJ2-2; D is unresolved. The length of the CDR3 is 16 residues. Trimming stripped 4 bases from V and 1 base from J, with 13 bases between. CDR1 MNHEY and CDR2 SVGAGI come from the germline V gene.

This clonotype was detected ten times or more. This chain joins TRBV20-1 and TRBJ2-4; possible D gene TRBD1, 6 bases. Germline CDR1 and CDR2: DFQATT and SNEGSKA (reference sequence). This CDR3 has 17 residues. CDR3 sequence: CRYGTLTRQLAKNIQYF. CDR3 DNA sequence: TGCAGATACGGGACACTTACTCGACAATTAGCCAAAAACATTCAGTACTTC.

This clonotype was seen ten or more times. V is TRBV14 and J is TRBJ2-5, with TRBD2 identical over 12 bases. Germline CDR1 and CDR2: SGHDN and FVKESK. The CDR3 runs to 15 residues. Germline trimming cut 5 bases from V and 5 bases from J; bases unmatched to any gene: 6. The CDR3 sequence is CASSSLAGGWETQYF. DNA of the CDR3: TGTGCCAGCAGCTCCCTAGCGGGAGGGTGGGAGACCCAGTACTTC.

This clonotype has a count of ten or more. This chain connects TRBV5-5 to TRBJ2-3, with no clear D. Germline CDR1 is SGHKS and CDR2 is YYEKEE (reference sequence). This CDR3 spans 13 amino acids. V lost 1 base to trimming and J lost 0 bases, with 3 bases between them. CDR3 loop: CASSLMSTDTQYF. The CDR3 nucleotides are TGTGCCAGCAGCTTGATGAGCACAGATACGCAGTATTTT. Together with reference TRBV5-5 and TRBJ2-3, the CDR3 gives the full variable domain: DAGVTQSPTHLIKTRGQQVTLRCSPISGHKSVSWYQQVLGQGPQFIFQYYEKEERGRGNFPDRFSARQFPNYSSELNVNALLLGDSALYLCASSLMSTDTQYFGPGTRLTVL.